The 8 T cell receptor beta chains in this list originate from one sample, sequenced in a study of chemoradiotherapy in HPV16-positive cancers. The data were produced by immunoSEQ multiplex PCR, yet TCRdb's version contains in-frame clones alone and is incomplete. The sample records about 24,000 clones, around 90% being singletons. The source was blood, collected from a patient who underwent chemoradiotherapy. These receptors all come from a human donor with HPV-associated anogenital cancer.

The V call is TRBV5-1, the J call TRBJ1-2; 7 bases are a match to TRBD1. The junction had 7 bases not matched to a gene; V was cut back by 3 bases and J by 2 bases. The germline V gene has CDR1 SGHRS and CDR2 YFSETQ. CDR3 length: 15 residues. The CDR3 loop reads CASSWRQGPNYGYTF. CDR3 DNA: TGCGCCAGCAGCTGGCGACAGGGACCAAACTATGGCTACACCTTC.

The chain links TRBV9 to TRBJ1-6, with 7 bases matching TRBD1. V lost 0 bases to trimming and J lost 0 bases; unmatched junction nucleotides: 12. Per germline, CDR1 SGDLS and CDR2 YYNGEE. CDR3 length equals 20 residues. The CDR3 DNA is TGTGCCAGCAGCGTAGCTGGACAGGCTGAGCAGGCCTCCTATAATTCACCCCTCCACTTT. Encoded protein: CASSVAGQAEQASYNSPLHF.

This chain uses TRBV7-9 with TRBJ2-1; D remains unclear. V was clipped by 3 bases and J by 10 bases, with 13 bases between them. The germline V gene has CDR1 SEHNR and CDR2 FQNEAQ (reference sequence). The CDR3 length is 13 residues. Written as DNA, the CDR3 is TGTGCCAGCAGCTTCAACCCGCGTGACGAGCAGTTCTTC. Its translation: CASSFNPRDEQFF.

Here the CDR3 DNA reads TGTGCCACCAGCAGAGACCAACTCGACGGGACAGGTCACAATGAGCAGTTCTTC. It encodes CATSRDQLDGTGHNEQFF. The gene calls are TRBV15 and TRBJ2-1; 8 nucleotides line up with TRBD1. This CDR3 is built from 18 residues. Trimming took 0 bases from V and 5 from J; bases not matched to a gene: 12. Per germline, CDR1 LNHNV and CDR2 YYDKDF (reference sequence).

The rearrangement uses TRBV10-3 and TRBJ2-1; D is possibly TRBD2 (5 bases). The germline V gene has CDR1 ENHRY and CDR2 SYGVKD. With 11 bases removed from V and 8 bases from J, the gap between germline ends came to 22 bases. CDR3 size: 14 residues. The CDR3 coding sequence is TGTGCCGCGAAAGCAGGAGGTAGTCTGGATGAGCAGTTCTTC. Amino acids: CAAKAGGSLDEQFF.

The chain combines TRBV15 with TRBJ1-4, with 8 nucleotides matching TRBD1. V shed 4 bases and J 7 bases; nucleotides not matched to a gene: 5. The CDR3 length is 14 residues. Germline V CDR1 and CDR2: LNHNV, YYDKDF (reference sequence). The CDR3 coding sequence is TGTGCCACCAGCATGCAGGGGGCTCTTGAAAAACTGTTTTTT. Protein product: CATSMQGALEKLFF.

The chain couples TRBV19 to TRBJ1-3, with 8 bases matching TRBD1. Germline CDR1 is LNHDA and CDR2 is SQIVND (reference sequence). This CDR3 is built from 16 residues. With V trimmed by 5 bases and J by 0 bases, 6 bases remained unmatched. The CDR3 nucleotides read TGTGCCAGTAGTCCCGGGACAGGATTCTCTGGAAACACCATATATTTT. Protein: CASSPGTGFSGNTIYF.

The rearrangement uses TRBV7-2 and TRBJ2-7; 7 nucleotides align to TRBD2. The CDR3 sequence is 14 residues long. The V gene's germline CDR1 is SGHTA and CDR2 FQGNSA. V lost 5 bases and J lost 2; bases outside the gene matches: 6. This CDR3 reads CASSPPGGTYEQYF. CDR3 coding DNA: TGTGCCAGCAGCCCTCCCGGGGGGACCTACGAGCAGTACTTC.